This T cell receptor (beta chain) was documented in a study of CD8 T cells in Susac syndrome. RNA amounts of roughly 0.5 to 1 ug underwent reverse transcription with random hexamers. TCRdb used MiXCR to reprocess the immunoSEQ multiplex PCR reads, holding one entry per CDR3 protein. Of about 130,000 distinct CDR3 sequences listed, more than 85% are singletons. TEMRA cells were FACS-enriched, while CD8+ and CD4+ T cells were negatively isolated. The CDR3 has 18 residues. Deletions cut 4 bases from V and 0 bases from J, with 19 bases between. Germline CDR1 is MGHRA and CDR2 is YSYEKL. This chain uses TRBV4-1 with TRBJ1-5; D might be TRBD1 (6 bases). Sequencing used CD8+ T cells from PBMCs. This sequence was found in a human donor with Susac syndrome. The CDR3 nucleotides are TGCGCCAGCAGCCGGTCCCTCGGGGGCAGCTATAGCAATCAGCCCCAGCATTTT. Its translation: CASSRSLGGSYSNQPQHF.